Ten or more counts support the clone carrying this TCR beta chain. Its antigen remains unknown. This specimen belongs to a study of T-cell memory formation after mild COVID-19. The overall study: In these data, TCR clusters were largely donor specific. Findings and caveats of the study: Among clones contracting day 15 to 85, CD4/CD8 was balanced, whereas later expanders leaned CD4+. Some responding clones appeared in pre-infection memory, suggesting cross-reactive memory joined.

V trimming: 9 bases; J trimming: 4 bases; junction bases outside the gene matches: 16. CDR3 length: 17 amino acids. With constant-segment primers, 5'RACE yielded cDNA libraries of TCR alpha and TCR beta that carried sample barcodes and UMIs. TCRdb re-analysed the 5' RACE reads in MiXCR, keeping a single row per CDR3 protein. Counted here are over 300,000 distinct CDR3 sequences, 20% to 25% occurring once; the ten biggest clones make up around a fifth. Sequencing was done on a sample of PBMCs or a T cell subset sorted from them (not recorded which). The TCR comes from a man younger than 30 who had mild COVID-19 (a few samples of this study predate the infection). Cell type and time point are not known. The chain has TRBV12-3 or TRBV12-4 and TRBJ2-2; 8 positions agree with TRBD1. The CDR3 sequence is CASKPPAGTGRTGELFF. The CDR3 DNA follows: TGTGCCAGTAAACCGCCCGCCGGGACAGGACGCACCGGGGAGCTGTTTTTT.